This T cell receptor (beta chain) emerged from a study of T cell repertoires in cytomegalovirus infection. Whole-study context: Used in the study were CMV epitopes, some recently identified and HLA-C-restricted, others well-studied and HLA-B-restricted. Public TCR beta signatures indicated both CMV infection and matching HLA type.

This clonotype was seen more than once but under ten times. Antigen specificity is unknown. Study results and limitations: Carriers of CMV plus the relevant HLA were identified by cumulative public TCR beta family frequency. In two of eight donors, the top clonotype was HLA-C-restricted CMV-specific.

V dropped 3 bases and J dropped 4; count of bases not matched to a gene: 12. The germline CDR1 and CDR2 sequences are SNHLY and FYNNEI. The CDR3 runs to 18 residues. TCRdb re-derived calls from the reads in MiXCR, one entry per CDR3 protein. The table records hundreds of thousands of distinct CDR3 sequences, about 33% of them present only once. The chain uses TRBV2 and TRBJ2-7; 13 bases fit TRBD2. The receptor comes from a human donor in good health (CMV status not recorded). Some clones in this sample may be carry-over from other donors' samples. Sequenced here: cultured CD8+ T cells from PBMCs, sampled from culture after CMV antigen stimulation. The CDR3 DNA is TGTGCCAGCAGTGAGTTCCTGCTGGGACTAGCGGGGAATTACGAGCAGTACTTC. Amino acid sequence: CASSEFLLGLAGNYEQYF. Based on the CDR3 plus reference TRBV2 and TRBJ2-7, the full variable domain is EPEVTQTPSHQVTQMGQEVILRCVPISNHLYFYWYRQILGQKVEFLVSFYNNEISEKSEIFDDQFSVERPDGSNFTLKIRSTKLEDSAMYFCASSEFLLGLAGNYEQYFGPGTRLTVT.